This paragraph covers one T cell receptor beta chain sequence. Produced via immunoSEQ multiplex PCR; TCRdb's table is partial and in-frame only. The repertoire holds roughly 160,000 clones, with over 75% as singletons. The data were obtained in a study of blood T cell repertoires in COVID-19. Study in general: PBMCs, B-cell-depleted T cells, or T cells were the source of the cDNA or gDNA that made up the material.

Enrolled through a virtual design, the participants were between 18 and 89 years of age and came from under 30 US areas. Which cohort a participant joined came from the clinical history participants gave. Recovered status applied to Cohort 3 donors who had two consecutive negative PCRs. It also applied to those with clearance or with symptom resolution. The receptor comes from a man aged 45 to 65 who had recovered from COVID-19. What was sequenced was PBMCs or T cells enriched from blood (not recorded which).

The chain's CDR3 is CATSRAQGVYEQYF. CDR3 nucleotides: TGTGCCACCAGCAGAGCACAGGGGGTTTACGAGCAGTACTTC. J is TRBJ2-7 and V is TRBV15, with 8 bases that match TRBD1. The CDR3 spans 14 residues. Germline V gene lookup returns CDR1 LNHNV and CDR2 YYDKDF (reference sequence). V was clipped by 1 base and J by 4 bases; unmatched bases: 3.